A selection of T cell receptor beta chains follows, all from one sample in a study of T-cell memory formation after mild COVID-19. Each CDR3 protein gets one entry after TCRdb re-called the 5' RACE reads with MiXCR. The repertoire consists of 350,000 to 500,000 distinct CDR3 sequences, with more than 15% occurring once and the leading ten covering 20% to 25%. The sample taken for sequencing was PBMCs or a T cell subset sorted from them (not recorded which). The source of these receptors is a man aged 18-30 years who had mild COVID-19 (a few samples of this study predate the infection). Cell type and time point are not known. Each CDR3 is given with its conserved first and last residue. Fields, in order: clone size, D gene, V gene, J gene, CDR3 DNA, CDR3 protein. D genes are given only for firm matches. Expanded clones are given a class, and other clones once, few, many or no size at all.

clone_size: few
d_call: TRBD1
v_call: TRBV6-5
j_call: TRBJ2-2
cdr3_nt: TGTGCCAGCAGCCCCGGGACAGTGGCGAACACCGGGGAGCTGTTTTTT
cdr3_aa: CASSPGTVANTGELFF

clone_size: -
d_call: -
v_call: TRBV20-1
j_call: TRBJ1-6
cdr3_nt: TGCAGTGCTAGAGTGGCCATAGGGATTTCACCCCTCCACTTT
cdr3_aa: CSARVAIGISPLHF

clone_size: -
d_call: -
v_call: TRBV4-3
j_call: TRBJ1-2
cdr3_nt: TGCGCCAGCAGCCAAGATCTAGGGGCCAATGGCTACACCTTC
cdr3_aa: CASSQDLGANGYTF

clone_size: -
d_call: TRBD1
v_call: TRBV7-2
j_call: TRBJ1-6
cdr3_nt: TGTGCCAGCAGCTTAGCGGGACAGGGGTTGGCCCTCCACTTT
cdr3_aa: CASSLAGQGLALHF

clone_size: many
d_call: -
v_call: TRBV5-1
j_call: TRBJ2-3
cdr3_nt: TGCGCCAGCAGCTTGCCAACCGACGGGGATACGCAGTATTTT
cdr3_aa: CASSLPTDGDTQYF

clone_size: few
d_call: -
v_call: TRBV5-1
j_call: TRBJ1-1
cdr3_nt: TGCGCCAGCACCCTTGGGACGGGGGCGAACCCCGCGGGAGCTTTCTTT
cdr3_aa: CASTLGTGANPAGAFF

clone_size: -
d_call: -
v_call: TRBV4-1
j_call: TRBJ1-2
cdr3_nt: TGCGCCAGCTCGAACACCGACAGTGGCTACACCTTC
cdr3_aa: CASSNTDSGYTF

clone_size: few
d_call: -
v_call: TRBV20-1
j_call: TRBJ2-6
cdr3_nt: TGCAGTGCTAGTCCACAGGGCCCCTCTGGGGCCAACGTCCTGACTTTC
cdr3_aa: CSASPQGPSGANVLTF

clone_size: many
d_call: -
v_call: TRBV19
j_call: TRBJ2-2
cdr3_nt: TGTGCCAGTAAGGCAGGCGCGAACACCGGGGAGCTGTTTTTT
cdr3_aa: CASKAGANTGELFF

clone_size: many
d_call: -
v_call: TRBV15
j_call: TRBJ2-7
cdr3_nt: TGTGCCACCAGCAGAGATCCGGTGCACGAGCAGTACTTC
cdr3_aa: CATSRDPVHEQYF

clone_size: -
d_call: -
v_call: TRBV7-3
j_call: TRBJ2-2
cdr3_nt: TGTGCCAGCAGCTTAGACTCCGCGAACACCGGGGAGCTGTTTTTT
cdr3_aa: CASSLDSANTGELFF

clone_size: -
d_call: -
v_call: TRBV4-1
j_call: TRBJ2-7
cdr3_nt: TGCGCCAGCAGCCACACGGGGGACGAGCAGTACTTC
cdr3_aa: CASSHTGDEQYF

clone_size: -
d_call: TRBD1
v_call: TRBV11-2
j_call: TRBJ2-3
cdr3_nt: TGTGCCAGCAGCATACAGGGGGCGGGCACAGATACGCAGTATTTT
cdr3_aa: CASSIQGAGTDTQYF

clone_size: -
d_call: TRBD1
v_call: TRBV5-5
j_call: TRBJ1-2
cdr3_nt: TGTGCCAGCAGCTTGGGCGCAGGGGGAGGCTATGGCTACACCTTC
cdr3_aa: CASSLGAGGGYGYTF

clone_size: many
d_call: -
v_call: TRBV5-1
j_call: TRBJ2-1
cdr3_nt: TGCGCCAGCAGCTTGGGGCAGGGTAGCCCCTACAATGAGCAGTTCTTC
cdr3_aa: CASSLGQGSPYNEQFF

clone_size: -
d_call: TRBD2
v_call: TRBV20-1
j_call: TRBJ2-1
cdr3_nt: TGCAGTGCTCGGTTAGCGGGGGGGCATGAGCAGTTCTTC
cdr3_aa: CSARLAGGHEQFF

clone_size: -
d_call: TRBD2
v_call: TRBV5-1
j_call: TRBJ2-3
cdr3_nt: TGCGCCAGCAGCCAGCACCGGGGGGGCGCAGATACGCAGTATTTT
cdr3_aa: CASSQHRGGADTQYF

clone_size: -
d_call: TRBD1
v_call: TRBV27
j_call: TRBJ2-3
cdr3_nt: TGTGCCAGCGGCGGGCAGGGGGCACCAGATACGCAGTATTTT
cdr3_aa: CASGGQGAPDTQYF

clone_size: -
d_call: -
v_call: TRBV12-3/TRBV12-4
j_call: TRBJ1-2
cdr3_nt: TGTGCCAGCAGTATGGACAGTTATGGCTACACCTTC
cdr3_aa: CASSMDSYGYTF

clone_size: -
d_call: TRBD1
v_call: TRBV4-1
j_call: TRBJ1-2
cdr3_nt: TGCGCCAGCAGCCAACCCGGGACAGTGTATGGCTACACCTTC
cdr3_aa: CASSQPGTVYGYTF

clone_size: few
d_call: TRBD2
v_call: TRBV7-2
j_call: TRBJ2-2
cdr3_nt: TGTGCCAGCAGCTCCGTTGGGACTAGCAACACCGGGGAGCTGTTTTTT
cdr3_aa: CASSSVGTSNTGELFF

clone_size: -
d_call: TRBD1
v_call: TRBV7-6
j_call: TRBJ2-5
cdr3_nt: TGTGCCAGCAGCCCGTTGGGACAGCAAGAGACCCAGTACTTC
cdr3_aa: CASSPLGQQETQYF

clone_size: few
d_call: -
v_call: TRBV5-5
j_call: TRBJ1-2
cdr3_nt: TGTGCCAGCAGCCCGGCTTGGTGGGATAACTATGGCTACACCTTC
cdr3_aa: CASSPAWWDNYGYTF

clone_size: -
d_call: -
v_call: TRBV7-2
j_call: TRBJ2-5
cdr3_nt: TGTGCCAGCAGCTTTCACCCTCGGCAAGGAAGGGGCCAAGAGACCCAGTACTTC
cdr3_aa: CASSFHPRQGRGQETQYF

clone_size: -
d_call: -
v_call: TRBV4-2
j_call: TRBJ1-2
cdr3_nt: TGTGCCAGCAGCCCCCTGCGACAGGCCAACTATGGCTACACCTTC
cdr3_aa: CASSPLRQANYGYTF